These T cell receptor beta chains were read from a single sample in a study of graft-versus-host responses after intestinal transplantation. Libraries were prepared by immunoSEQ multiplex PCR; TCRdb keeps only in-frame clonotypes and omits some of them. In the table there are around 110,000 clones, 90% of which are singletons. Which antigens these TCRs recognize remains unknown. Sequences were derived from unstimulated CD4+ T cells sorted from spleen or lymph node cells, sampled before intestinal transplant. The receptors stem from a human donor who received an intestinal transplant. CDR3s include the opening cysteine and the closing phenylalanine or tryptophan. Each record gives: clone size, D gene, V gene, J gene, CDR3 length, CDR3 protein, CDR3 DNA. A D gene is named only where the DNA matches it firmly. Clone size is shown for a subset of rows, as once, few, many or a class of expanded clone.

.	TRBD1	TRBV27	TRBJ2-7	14	CASRRTGGLDEQYF	TGTGCCAGCAGAAGGACAGGGGGCCTCGACGAGCAGTACTTC
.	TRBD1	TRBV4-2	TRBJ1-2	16	CASRIASGQGTKGYTF	TGTGCCAGCAGGATTGCTTCGGGACAGGGGACGAAAGGCTACACCTTC
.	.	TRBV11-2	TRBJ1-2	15	CASSLGPSARYGYTF	TGTGCCAGCAGCTTAGGGCCCTCAGCCAGGTATGGCTACACCTTC
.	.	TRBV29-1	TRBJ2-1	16	CSVGIVRGSDYNEQFF	TGCAGCGTTGGAATAGTTAGGGGGAGCGACTACAATGAGCAGTTCTTC
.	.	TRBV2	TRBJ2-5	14	CASLTGRFRETQYF	TGTGCCAGCTTGACAGGGAGGTTCAGGGAGACCCAGTACTTC
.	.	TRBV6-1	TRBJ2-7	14	CASPPTGREFEQYF	TGTGCCAGCCCCCCAACAGGGAGGGAATTTGAGCAGTACTTC
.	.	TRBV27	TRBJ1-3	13	CASSLRSGNTIYF	TGTGCCAGCAGTTTGAGGTCTGGAAACACCATATATTTT
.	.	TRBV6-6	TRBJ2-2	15	CASSYSRVRRGELFF	TGTGCCAGCAGTTACAGTCGGGTTCGGAGGGGGGAGCTGTTTTTT
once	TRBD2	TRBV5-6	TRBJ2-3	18	CASSLASGGTIYTDTQYF	TGTGCCAGCAGCTTGGCTAGCGGGGGGACGATATACACAGATACGCAGTATTTT
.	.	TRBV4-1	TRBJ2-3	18	CASSQGLVAGWGTDTQYF	TGCGCCAGCAGCCAAGGACTAGTCGCGGGATGGGGCACAGATACGCAGTATTTT
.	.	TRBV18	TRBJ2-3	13	CASSPPITDTQYF	TGTGCCAGCTCACCACCTATCACAGATACGCAGTATTTT
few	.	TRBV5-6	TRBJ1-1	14	CASRPQQVNTEAFF	TGTGCCAGCAGGCCCCAACAGGTAAACACTGAAGCTTTCTTT
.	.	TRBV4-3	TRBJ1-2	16	CASSQPHTGTDYGYTF	TGCGCCAGCAGCCAGCCGCATACAGGGACCGACTATGGCTACACCTTC
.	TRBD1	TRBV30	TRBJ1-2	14	CAWSGQGAKYGYTF	TGTGCCTGGAGCGGACAGGGGGCGAAGTATGGCTACACCTTC
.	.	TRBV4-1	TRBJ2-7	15	CASSHPGRDAYEQYF	TGCGCCAGCAGCCATCCAGGACGGGATGCCTACGAGCAGTACTTC
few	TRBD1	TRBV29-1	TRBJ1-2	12	CSDARGPGGYTF	TGCAGCGACGCTAGGGGGCCTGGAGGCTACACCTTC
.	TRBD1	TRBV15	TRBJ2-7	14	CATSRTTGGYEQYF	TGTGCCACCAGCAGAACGACAGGGGGCTACGAGCAGTACTTC
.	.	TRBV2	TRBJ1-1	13	CASSGRRDTEAFF	TGTGCCAGCAGTGGCAGGAGGGACACTGAAGCTTTCTTT
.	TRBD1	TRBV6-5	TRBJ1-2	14	CASSYGGQGLGYTF	TGTGCCAGCAGTTACGGGGGACAGGGTCTCGGCTACACCTTC
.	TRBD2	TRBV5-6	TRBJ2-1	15	CASSSGLAAYNEQFF	TGTGCCAGCAGCTCAGGACTAGCGGCCTACAATGAGCAGTTCTTC
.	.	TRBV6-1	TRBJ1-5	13	CASSPSFNQPQHF	TGTGCCAGCAGTCCTTCTTTCAATCAGCCCCAGCATTTT
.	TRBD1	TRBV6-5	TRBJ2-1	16	CASRSSPGQGFNEQFF	TGTGCCAGCCGTTCTAGCCCGGGACAGGGGTTCAATGAGCAGTTCTTC
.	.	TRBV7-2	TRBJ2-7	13	CASSPRQIHEQYF	TGTGCCAGCAGCCCAAGACAAATCCACGAGCAGTACTTC
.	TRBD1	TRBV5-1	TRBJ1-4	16	CASSIGDREHNEKLFF	TGCGCCAGCAGCATAGGGGACAGGGAACATAATGAAAAACTGTTTTTT
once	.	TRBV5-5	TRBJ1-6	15	CASSRVGAKNSPLHF	TGTGCCAGCAGCCGGGTAGGGGCGAAGAATTCACCCCTCCACTTT
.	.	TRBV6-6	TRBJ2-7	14	CASNPAGRFYEQYF	TGTGCCAGCAACCCCGCGGGCCGGTTTTACGAGCAGTACTTC
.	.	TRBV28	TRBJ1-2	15	CASSPGGPLNYGYTF	TGTGCCAGCAGTCCCGGCGGTCCCCTTAACTATGGCTACACCTTC
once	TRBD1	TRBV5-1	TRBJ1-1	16	CASSRGQGLANTEAFF	TGCGCCAGCAGCAGGGGACAGGGGTTGGCGAACACTGAAGCTTTCTTT
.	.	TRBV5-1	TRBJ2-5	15	CASSLGPGSQETQYF	TGCGCCAGCAGCTTGGGCCCGGGGTCCCAAGAGACCCAGTACTTC
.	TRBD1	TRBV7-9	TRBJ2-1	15	CASSPRGTGNNEQFF	TGTGCCAGCAGCCCCCGCGGGACAGGGAACAATGAGCAGTTCTTC
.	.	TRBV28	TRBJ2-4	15	CASSLNSLAKNIQYF	TGTGCCAGCAGTTTAAACAGCCTAGCCAAAAACATTCAGTACTTC
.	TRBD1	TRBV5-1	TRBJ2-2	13	CASSFRQGGELFF	TGCGCCAGCAGCTTCAGACAGGGCGGGGAGCTGTTTTTT
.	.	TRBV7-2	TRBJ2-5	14	CASSPYRATLTQYF	TGTGCCAGCAGCCCCTACAGGGCTACCTTGACCCAGTACTTC
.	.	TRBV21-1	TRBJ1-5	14	CASSKARGNQPQHF	TGTGCCAGCAGCAAAGCTCGGGGGAATCAGCCCCAGCATTTT
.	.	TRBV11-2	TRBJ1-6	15	CATSSRDWYNSPLHF	TGTGCCACCTCCAGCCGGGATTGGTATAATTCACCCCTCCACTTT
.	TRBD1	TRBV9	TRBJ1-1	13	CASSVVTGDEAFF	TGTGCCAGCAGCGTAGTAACAGGGGATGAAGCTTTCTTT
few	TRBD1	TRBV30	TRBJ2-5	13	CAWSVHRGETQYF	TGTGCCTGGAGTGTCCACAGGGGAGAGACCCAGTACTTC
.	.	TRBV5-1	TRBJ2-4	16	CASSLRAGLAKNIQYF	TGCGCCAGCAGCTTGCGGGCAGGGCTAGCCAAAAACATTCAGTACTTC
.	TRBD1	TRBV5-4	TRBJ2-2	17	CASRLTGTGRNTGELFF	TGTGCCAGCAGGCTAACCGGGACAGGGAGAAACACCGGGGAGCTGTTTTTT
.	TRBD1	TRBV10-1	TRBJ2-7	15	CASSDRDRGLREQYF	TGCGCCAGCAGTGACCGGGACAGGGGGCTACGCGAGCAGTACTTC
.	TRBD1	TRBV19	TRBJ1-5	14	CASSIYRGTEPQHF	TGTGCCAGTAGTATCTACAGGGGGACGGAGCCCCAGCATTTT
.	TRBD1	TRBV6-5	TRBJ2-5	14	CASSNWDRLETQYF	TGTGCCAGCAGTAATTGGGACAGGTTAGAGACCCAGTACTTC
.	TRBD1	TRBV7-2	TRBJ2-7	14	CASSTDRGSYEQYF	TGTGCCAGCAGCACGGACAGGGGATCCTACGAGCAGTACTTC